The 32 T cell receptor beta chains in this list originate from one sample, sequenced in a study of blood T cells in healthy people across ages (dated by TCRdb to the mid-2010s). The receptor library was made with 5' RACE. The instrument given in TCRdb is Illumina HiSeq 2500. A second PCR of roughly 7 to 11 cycles was performed with a sample-barcoded 5' primer and a J-beta primer mix. TCRdb's own reprocessing of the public reads used fastp at Q25 and MiXCR and kept productive beta chains. Every distinct CDR3 protein forms one entry, paired with its most common genes and DNA. Recorded for this sample are hundreds of thousands of distinct CDR3 sequences; less than 35% of them occurred a single time. The biggest ten clones account for approximately 15% of the sample. The source material was blood. These receptors all stem from a woman of 80 years or more in good health.

This clonotype appeared many times. The chain recombines TRBV5-1 with TRBJ1-1; D perhaps matches TRBD1 (5 bases). From germline, CDR1 is SGHRS and CDR2 YFSETQ. V dropped 0 bases and J dropped 5 bases, with 14 bases sitting between them. The CDR3 contains 15 residues. Here the CDR3 reads CASSLAPGGLTEAFF. CDR3 bases: TGCGCCAGCAGCTTGGCCCCCGGGGGATTGACTGAAGCTTTCTTT.

This clonotype has a handful of counts. One junction end disagrees with the germline gene, perhaps due to a read error. This chain joins TRBV6-5 and TRBJ1-5; tentatively, D is TRBD1 (5 bases). The CDR3 totals 15 residues. Germline V gene data show CDR1 as MNHEY and CDR2 as SVGAGI. This chain's CDR3 is CASRVTESSNQPRHF. Here the CDR3 DNA reads TGTGCCAGCAGGGTGACAGAGAGTAGCAATCAGCCCCGGCATTTT.

This clonotype was counted many times. The chain joins TRBV9 to TRBJ2-3; tentatively, D is TRBD1 or TRBD2 (5 bases each). CDR3 length: 17 amino acids. V lost 4 bases and J 4 bases, leaving 22 bases between the germline ends. Germline assignment: CDR1 SGDLS and CDR2 YYNGEE. The CDR3 sequence: CASSPRRVGGQADTQYF. CDR3 in DNA: TGTGCCAGCAGCCCCAGGCGGGTTGGGGGTCAAGCAGATACGCAGTATTTT.

This clonotype came up once. The J gene is TRBJ2-7, the V gene TRBV4-2; 7 bases map to TRBD2. TRBJ2-4 explains the end of the DNA better; the J call may be wrong. The CDR3 is 15 residues long. Germline V gene lookup returns CDR1 LGHNA and CDR2 YNFKEQ. This CDR3 is CASSQGLAETNIQYF. In DNA, the CDR3 is TGTGCCAGCAGCCAAGGGCTAGCGGAGACAAACATTCAGTACTTC.

The CDR3 reads CATSDPGYNYGYTF. The CDR3 DNA sequence: TGTGCCACCAGTGACCCGGGTTATAACTATGGCTACACCTTC. The chain couples TRBV24-1 to TRBJ1-2; D call uncertain. The V end was cut by 4 bases, the J end by 1 base, with 9 bases between. This CDR3 has 14 residues. The germline CDR1 and CDR2 sequences are KGHDR and SFDVKD.

This clonotype was observed at least ten times. The rearrangement joins TRBV12-5 to TRBJ2-1, with 8 positions matching TRBD1. The CDR3 consists of 17 residues. After removal of 3 bases from V and 0 bases from J, the junction contained 7 bases not matched to a gene. Germline assignment: CDR1 LGHNT and CDR2 FRNRAP. CDR3 bases: TGTGCTAGTGGTTTACTCCCGGACAGGGCCTCCTACAATGAGCAGTTCTTC. Its translation is CASGLLPDRASYNEQFF.

In this sample, this clonotype turned up many times. The chain carries TRBV20-1 and TRBJ2-5; tentatively, D is TRBD2 (5 bases). V was cut by 7 bases and J by 4 bases, with 19 bases left in between. CDR1 is DFQATT and CDR2 is SNEGSKA in the germline V gene (reference sequence). There are 14 residues in the CDR3. In nucleotides, the CDR3 is TGCAGTGACCGCCCTACTAGGTGGGGAGAGACCCAGTACTTC. As protein: CSDRPTRWGETQYF.

Ten or more counts support this clonotype. The chain couples TRBV5-1 to TRBJ2-5; no clear D gene. Per germline, CDR1 SGHRS and CDR2 YFSETQ. V dropped 3 bases and J dropped 4 bases, with 10 bases sitting between them. The CDR3 has 13 residues. This CDR3 reads CASSWQDGETQYF. CDR3 nucleotides: TGCGCCAGCAGCTGGCAGGACGGAGAGACCCAGTACTTC.

Concerning this clonotype itself: A much larger clone lies a single base off, so this may be a read error. This chain joins TRBV20-1 and TRBJ2-7; 10 bases are a match to TRBD1. V lost 1 base to trimming and J lost 3 bases; unmatched junction nucleotides: 6. From germline, CDR1 is DFQATT and CDR2 SNEGSKA (reference sequence). The CDR3 runs to 15 residues. CDR3 sequence (DNA): TGCAGTGCTAGAGGCAGGACAGGGGGGAACTACGAGCAGTACTTC. Amino acid sequence: CSARGRTGGNYEQYF.

This sequence joins TRBV30 and TRBJ1-2, with 9 bases identical to TRBD1. Unmatched junction bases numbered 5, after V lost 5 bases and J lost 4 bases. CDR1 is GTSNPN, CDR2 SVGIG, per germline (reference sequence). CDR3 size: 13 residues. The CDR3 coding sequence is TGTGCCTGGGGGACAGGGCTTTTCTATGGCTACACCTTC. It encodes CAWGTGLFYGYTF. Full variable domain (outside the CDR3, taken from reference TRBV30 and TRBJ1-2): SQTIHQWPATLVQPVGSPLSLECTVEGTSNPNLYWYRQAAGRGLQLLFYSVGIGQISSEVPQNLSASRPQDRQFILSSKKLLLSDSGFYLCAWGTGLFYGYTFGSGTRLTVV.

V gene TRBV10-3 combines with J gene TRBJ2-1; the D call may be TRBD1 or TRBD2 (5 bases each). The end of the DNA fits TRBJ2-7 better, so the J call may be wrong. Germline loops: CDR1 ENHRY, CDR2 SYGVKD. This CDR3 comprises 14 residues. DNA of the CDR3: TGTGCCATCAGTGCAACGGGGCCCTACATTGAGCAGTACTTC. It specifies CAISATGPYIEQYF.

This clonotype came up many times. The chain recombines TRBV7-2 with TRBJ2-3; no reliable D call. The CDR3 is 12 amino acids. Trimming cost V 6 bases and J 2 bases, with 6 bases left between them. Germline CDR1 and CDR2: SGHTA and FQGNSA. CDR3 region: CASSRVTDTQYF. The CDR3 DNA reads TGTGCCAGCAGTCGCGTCACAGATACGCAGTATTTT.

This clonotype was seen ten or more times. CDR3 in amino acids: CASSSDSINEKLFF. The CDR3 coding sequence is TGTGCCAGCAGCTCCGACAGTATTAATGAAAAACTGTTTTTT. The rearrangement uses TRBV7-2 and TRBJ1-4; perhaps TRBD1 as D (5 bases). The CDR3 spans 14 residues. Between the trimmed V and J ends, which lost 4 bases and 4 bases, there was a span of 10 bases. CDR1 SGHTA and CDR2 FQGNSA come from the germline V gene.

The rearrangement uses TRBV30 and TRBJ1-1; D is possibly TRBD1 (5 bases). Looked up from germline, CDR1 is GTSNPN and CDR2 is SVGIG (reference sequence). CDR3 length: 13 residues. Trimming pared 0 bases from V and 5 bases from J, leaving 10 bases between. CDR3 coding DNA: TGTGCCTGGAGTGTTGCCGGGGGGACTGAAGCTTTCTTT. This sequence encodes CAWSVAGGTEAFF.

Remarks on this clonotype: The junction shows a germline mismatch at one end, possibly a read error. The chain employs TRBV12-3 or TRBV12-4 and TRBJ1-5, with D perhaps matching TRBD1 (6 bases). The CDR3 length is 13 residues. The CDR3 sequence is CASSLGQSGPQHF. CDR3 sequence (DNA): TGTGCCAGCAGCTTAGGACAGTCGGGCCCCCAGCATTTT.

This clonotype has more than one count but fewer than ten. This clone may be a read error of a much larger clone one base away. This chain uses TRBV20-1 with TRBJ2-5, with 14 bases matching TRBD2. The germline CDR1 and CDR2 sequences are DFQATT and SNEGSKA (reference sequence). Trimming removed 3 bases from V and 11 bases from J; junction bases left unmatched: 8. The CDR3 totals 14 residues. The CDR3 loop is CSARVGLAGAKQYF. For the CDR3, the DNA is TGCAGTGCTAGGGTGGGACTAGCGGGGGCCAAGCAGTACTTC.

The V gene is TRBV12-3 or TRBV12-4, the J gene TRBJ2-1, with 11 bases lining up with TRBD2. With V trimmed by 6 bases and J by 9 bases, 7 bases remained unmatched. CDR3 length: 14 amino acids. CDR3 sequence: CASRPSGRMSEQFF. The CDR3 coding sequence is TGTGCCAGCAGGCCTAGCGGGAGGATGAGTGAGCAGTTCTTC.

This clonotype came up many times. J is TRBJ2-4 and V is TRBV11-2; no clear D gene. Germline lookup yields CDR1 SGHAT and CDR2 FQNNGV. The V and J ends lost 0 bases and 0 bases respectively, with 9 bases between them. CDR3 length equals 16 residues. The CDR3 DNA is TGTGCCAGCAGCTTAGATCAGCAGTTAGCCAAAAACATTCAGTACTTC. It translates to CASSLDQQLAKNIQYF. Full variable domain (missing parts from reference TRBV11-2 and TRBJ2-4): EAGVAQSPRYKIIEKRQSVAFWCNPISGHATLYWYQQILGQGPKLLIQFQNNGVVDDSQLPKDRFSAERLKGVDSTLKIQPAKLEDSAVYLCASSLDQQLAKNIQYFGAGTRLSVL.

This clonotype has a count of ten or more. This chain connects TRBV7-2 to TRBJ1-1; no clear D. Per the germline V gene, CDR1 is SGHTA and CDR2 is FQGNSA. Trimming cost V 0 bases and J 7 bases, with 9 bases left between them. The CDR3 covers 13 residues. CDR3 bases: TGTGCCAGCAGCTTAGCAGGGTACGGTGAAGCTTTCTTT. It translates to CASSLAGYGEAFF.

This clonotype was detected only a few times. With a much larger clone just one base away, this may be a read error. The chain joins TRBV10-3 to TRBJ2-7; D may be TRBD2 (7 bases). Germline CDR1 and CDR2: ENHRY and SYGVKD. Trimming pared 4 bases from V and 6 bases from J, leaving 13 bases between. The CDR3 is 13 residues long. The CDR3 DNA reads TGTGCCATCAGTGGGGGGGGCAGTGTCGAGCAGTACTTC. Its translation is CAISGGGSVEQYF.

This clonotype was recorded at least ten times. A much more abundant neighbour one base away suggests this may be a read error. J is TRBJ2-7 and V is TRBV11-2; D possibly corresponds to TRBD1 (5 bases). The V gene lost 5 bases and the J gene lost 4 bases, with 18 bases spanning the gap. The germline CDR1 and CDR2 sequences are SGHAT and FQNNGV. This CDR3 is built from 15 residues. CDR3 sequence (DNA): TGTGCCAGCAGCCCACAGGTTCCCCGGTGTTACGAGCAGTACTTC. This sequence encodes CASSPQVPRCYEQYF.

The chain couples TRBV20-1 to TRBJ1-5, with D uncertain. The CDR3 covers 17 residues. Germline V gives CDR1 DFQATT, CDR2 SNEGSKA (reference sequence). The V end lost 6 bases, the J end lost 5 bases, and 26 bases lay between the germline ends. This chain's CDR3 is CSAKETNPGTPYQPQHF. CDR3 DNA sequence: TGCAGTGCCAAAGAGACCAACCCTGGCACACCTTATCAGCCCCAGCATTTT.

The chain has TRBV5-3 and TRBJ2-4; a possible D gene is TRBD2 (7 bases). TRBV5-3 counts as an open reading frame of uncertain function. V lost 0 bases and J 1 base, leaving 8 bases between the germline ends. The length of the CDR3 is 15 residues. CDR3 amino acids: CARSLEGGAKNIQYF. DNA of the CDR3: TGTGCCAGAAGCTTGGAGGGGGGGGCCAAAAACATTCAGTACTTC.

This clonotype was detected many times. The chain combines TRBV7-2 with TRBJ2-7; 7 bases match TRBD1. The CDR3 is made up of 17 amino acids. V lost 1 base to trimming and J lost 0 bases; unmatched junction nucleotides: 9. Germline-derived CDR1 and CDR2 are SGHTA and FQGNSA. The CDR3 here is CASSLGKPGQVSYEQYF. For the CDR3, the DNA is TGTGCCAGCAGCTTAGGGAAGCCCGGACAGGTCTCCTACGAGCAGTACTTC.

Many counts were recorded for this clonotype. The J gene is TRBJ2-2, the V gene TRBV9; D remains ambiguous. Trimming removed 0 bases at V and 6 bases at J, with 6 bases between. This CDR3 comprises 13 residues. Germline CDR1 is SGDLS and CDR2 is YYNGEE. CDR3 DNA sequence: TGTGCCAGCAGCGTAGTAGGTGCCGGGGAGCTGTTTTTT. Translating it yields CASSVVGAGELFF.

This clonotype was counted ten times or more. The CDR3 reads CASSPRTSGQETQYF. In DNA form, the CDR3 reads TGCGCCAGCAGCCCAAGGACTAGCGGCCAAGAGACCCAGTACTTC. The chain combines TRBV5-1 with TRBJ2-5; 10 bases map to TRBD2. Unmatched junction bases numbered 4, after V lost 4 bases and J lost 1 base. Germline CDR1 and CDR2: SGHRS and YFSETQ. The CDR3 is 15 residues long. Full variable domain (outside the CDR3, taken from reference TRBV5-1 and TRBJ2-5): KAGVTQTPRYLIKTRGQQVTLSCSPISGHRSVSWYQQTPGQGLQFLFEYFSETQRNKGNFPGRFSGRQFSNSRSEMNVSTLELGDSALYLCASSPRTSGQETQYFGPGTRLLVL.

This clonotype occurred many times. This chain connects TRBV10-3 to TRBJ1-2; 10 positions agree with TRBD1. The CDR3 length is 13 residues. J gave up 7 bases and V 7 bases, and 6 bases lay outside the gene matches. Germline V CDR1 and CDR2: ENHRY, SYGVKD. In nucleotides, the CDR3 is TGTGCCATCACCCTGGACAGGGGGTCTGGCTACACCTTC. Encoded protein: CAITLDRGSGYTF.

The sample holds many counts of this clonotype. V usage is TRBV2 and J usage is TRBJ1-4; no clear D gene. V shed 6 bases and J shed 8 bases, with 10 bases lying between them. Germline assignment: CDR1 SNHLY and CDR2 FYNNEI. This CDR3 region has 12 residues. In DNA, the CDR3 is TGTGCCAGCAGGCCAATCGAAGAAAAACTGTTTTTT. Protein: CASRPIEEKLFF. Looking up the rest from reference TRBV2 and TRBJ1-4 gives the full variable domain: EPEVTQTPSHQVTQMGQEVILRCVPISNHLYFYWYRQILGQKVEFLVSFYNNEISEKSEIFDDQFSVERPDGSNFTLKIRSTKLEDSAMYFCASRPIEEKLFFGSGTQLSVL.

The rearrangement joins TRBV20-1 to TRBJ2-3; the D gene is possibly TRBD2 (5 bases). CDR3 length equals 14 residues. With 2 bases removed from V and 3 bases from J, the gap between germline ends came to 12 bases. CDR1 and CDR2 from the germline V gene are DFQATT and SNEGSKA (reference sequence). CDR3 loop: CSARPGLTTDTQYF. CDR3 coding DNA: TGCAGTGCTAGACCGGGATTGACGACAGATACGCAGTATTTT.

Ten or more counts support this clonotype. The chain combines TRBV20-1 with TRBJ2-7; D possibly matches TRBD1 or TRBD2 (5 bases each). The ends were cut back, 2 bases at V and 2 bases at J, with 13 bases in the middle. This CDR3 has 14 amino acids. Germline CDR1 DFQATT, CDR2 SNEGSKA (reference sequence). The CDR3: CSARTTERAYEQYF. The CDR3 nucleotides read TGCAGTGCTAGAACGACAGAGAGGGCCTACGAGCAGTACTTC.

This chain joins TRBV12-3 or TRBV12-4 and TRBJ2-3, with 9 bases fitting TRBD2. CDR3 length equals 15 residues. Losses at the gene ends were 8 bases for V and 6 bases for J; bases not matched to a gene: 12. CDR3 loop: CASAFRASGVDTQYF. Here the CDR3 DNA reads TGTGCCAGCGCATTTAGGGCTAGCGGGGTGGATACGCAGTATTTT.

J is TRBJ1-5 and V is TRBV10-3, with 8 bases lining up with TRBD1. The V segment lost 5 bases and the J segment 3 bases; nucleotides outside the gene matches: 6. The CDR3 contains 15 residues. Germline V lookup: CDR1 ENHRY, CDR2 SYGVKD. CDR3 sequence: CAISPGTGDNQPQHF. CDR3 in DNA: TGTGCCATCAGTCCGGGGACAGGCGACAATCAGCCCCAGCATTTT.